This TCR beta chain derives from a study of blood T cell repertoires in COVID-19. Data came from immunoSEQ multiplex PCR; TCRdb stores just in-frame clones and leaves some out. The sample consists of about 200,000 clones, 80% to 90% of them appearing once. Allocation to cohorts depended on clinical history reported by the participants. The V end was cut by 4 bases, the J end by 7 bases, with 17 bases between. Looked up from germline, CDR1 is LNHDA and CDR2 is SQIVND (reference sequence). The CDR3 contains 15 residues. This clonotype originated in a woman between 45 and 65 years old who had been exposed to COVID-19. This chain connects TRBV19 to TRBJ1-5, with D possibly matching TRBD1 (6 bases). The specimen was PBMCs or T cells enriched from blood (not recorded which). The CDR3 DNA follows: TGTGCCAGTAGTACCCACAGGGTGGGAGGGCAGCCCCAGCATTTT. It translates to CASSTHRVGGQPQHF.